Listed below are T cell receptor beta chains from one sample, sequenced in a study of cytomegalovirus exposure and HLA in healthy donors. Profiled with immunoSEQ multiplex PCR; TCRdb holds only in-frame clones, not every one. Of about 330,000 clones in the sample, roughly 90% were seen once. Sequenced sample: PBMCs. The receptors originated from a woman under 30 in good health and CMV-seronegative. CDR3s include the opening cysteine and the closing phenylalanine or tryptophan. The D gene is left open where the match is weak. Some rows have no size entry. The others give once, few or many, or a class for an expanded clone.

D gene: TRBD2; clone size: .; J gene: TRBJ2-1; V gene: TRBV7-9; CDR3 protein: CASSPIAGEVWYEQFF; CDR3 DNA: TGTGCCAGCAGCCCAATAGCGGGAGAGGTCTGGTATGAGCAGTTCTTC
D gene: .; clone size: .; J gene: TRBJ2-5; V gene: TRBV5-4; CDR3 protein: CASSRQGGETQYF; CDR3 DNA: TGTGCCAGCAGCCGACAGGGAGGCGAGACCCAGTACTTC
D gene: TRBD2; clone size: once; J gene: TRBJ2-2; V gene: TRBV15; CDR3 protein: CATSRVVGGDSGELFF; CDR3 DNA: TGTGCCACCAGCAGAGTGGTGGGAGGGGATTCCGGGGAGCTGTTTTTT
D gene: .; clone size: .; J gene: TRBJ2-1; V gene: TRBV13; CDR3 protein: CASSLRKGNEQFF; CDR3 DNA: TGTGCCAGCAGCCTCAGGAAGGGGAATGAGCAGTTCTTC
D gene: TRBD2; clone size: once; J gene: TRBJ2-1; V gene: TRBV4-3; CDR3 protein: CASSQDLAAGAYNEQFF; CDR3 DNA: TGCGCCAGCAGCCAAGATCTCGCAGCGGGAGCTTACAATGAGCAGTTCTTC
D gene: .; clone size: few; J gene: TRBJ2-1; V gene: TRBV11-2; CDR3 protein: CASRLAPADNEQFF; CDR3 DNA: TGTGCCAGCAGGCTAGCTCCAGCGGACAATGAGCAGTTCTTC
D gene: .; clone size: .; J gene: TRBJ2-1; V gene: TRBV11-1; CDR3 protein: CASTFARGSYNEQFF; CDR3 DNA: TGTGCCAGCACCTTTGCCAGGGGCTCCTACAATGAGCAGTTCTTC
D gene: .; clone size: .; J gene: TRBJ2-1; V gene: TRBV6-6; CDR3 protein: CASSYSMAAYNEQFF; CDR3 DNA: TGTGCCAGCAGTTACTCGATGGCGGCCTACAATGAGCAGTTCTTC
D gene: TRBD2; clone size: .; J gene: TRBJ2-7; V gene: TRBV9; CDR3 protein: CASSVSGLAASYEQYF; CDR3 DNA: TGTGCCAGCAGCGTATCCGGACTAGCGGCCTCCTACGAGCAGTACTTC
D gene: .; clone size: once; J gene: TRBJ1-1; V gene: TRBV7-2; CDR3 protein: CASSLDARGAEAFF; CDR3 DNA: TGTGCCAGCAGCTTAGATGCGCGGGGAGCTGAAGCTTTCTTT
D gene: TRBD2; clone size: once; J gene: TRBJ2-4; V gene: TRBV29-1; CDR3 protein: CSVRTSGAQGAKNIQYF; CDR3 DNA: TGCAGCGTCAGGACTAGCGGGGCTCAGGGCGCCAAAAACATTCAGTACTTC
D gene: .; clone size: .; J gene: TRBJ2-7; V gene: TRBV2; CDR3 protein: CASSSLEALYEQYF; CDR3 DNA: TGTGCCAGCTCCAGCCTGGAGGCTCTCTACGAGCAGTACTTC
D gene: .; clone size: .; J gene: TRBJ2-7; V gene: TRBV7-9; CDR3 protein: CASSRDYEQYF; CDR3 DNA: TGTGCCAGCAGCCGAGACTACGAGCAGTACTTC
D gene: TRBD2; clone size: .; J gene: TRBJ2-1; V gene: TRBV4-3; CDR3 protein: CASSPAGGPRVEQFF; CDR3 DNA: TGCGCCAGCAGCCCAGCGGGAGGGCCTCGTGTTGAGCAGTTCTTC
D gene: .; clone size: .; J gene: TRBJ2-6; V gene: TRBV10-3; CDR3 protein: CAISDYRVRQDLSGANVLTF; CDR3 DNA: TGTGCCATCAGTGATTATCGCGTCAGGCAGGATCTATCTGGGGCCAACGTCCTGACTTTC
D gene: .; clone size: .; J gene: TRBJ2-1; V gene: TRBV7-2; CDR3 protein: CASSSGADYNEQFF; CDR3 DNA: TGTGCCAGCAGCTCGGGAGCGGATTACAATGAGCAGTTCTTC
D gene: .; clone size: .; J gene: TRBJ2-7; V gene: TRBV18; CDR3 protein: CASTTGYEQYF; CDR3 DNA: TGTGCCAGCACCACAGGGTACGAGCAGTACTTC
D gene: .; clone size: .; J gene: TRBJ2-3; V gene: TRBV29-1; CDR3 protein: CSVPTSGGTDTQYF; CDR3 DNA: TGCAGCGTCCCCACTAGTGGGGGCACAGATACGCAGTATTTT
D gene: TRBD2; clone size: .; J gene: TRBJ2-5; V gene: TRBV5-1; CDR3 protein: CASSFPLAGGSETQYF; CDR3 DNA: TGCGCCAGCAGCTTCCCGCTAGCGGGAGGGAGTGAGACCCAGTACTTC
D gene: .; clone size: .; J gene: TRBJ2-7; V gene: TRBV18; CDR3 protein: CASSPPGAYEQYF; CDR3 DNA: TGTGCCAGCTCACCACCCGGGGCCTACGAGCAGTACTTC
D gene: .; clone size: .; J gene: TRBJ1-4; V gene: TRBV4-3; CDR3 protein: CASSQEMAGAREKLFF; CDR3 DNA: TGCGCCAGCAGCCAAGAGATGGCGGGGGCGCGGGAAAAACTGTTTTTT
D gene: .; clone size: .; J gene: TRBJ1-2; V gene: TRBV27; CDR3 protein: CASSSKTEYGYTF; CDR3 DNA: TGTGCCAGCAGTTCAAAGACAGAGTATGGCTACACCTTC
D gene: .; clone size: .; J gene: TRBJ1-1; V gene: TRBV5-1; CDR3 protein: CASSLGQMNTEAFF; CDR3 DNA: TGCGCCAGCAGCTTGGGACAGATGAACACTGAAGCTTTCTTT
D gene: .; clone size: .; J gene: TRBJ1-1; V gene: TRBV5-6; CDR3 protein: CASSSLSDMNTEAFF; CDR3 DNA: TGTGCCAGCAGCTCCCTGTCAGACATGAACACTGAAGCTTTCTTT
D gene: .; clone size: .; J gene: TRBJ2-7; V gene: TRBV4-1; CDR3 protein: CASSQLQELEQYF; CDR3 DNA: TGCGCCAGCAGCCAACTTCAAGAGCTCGAGCAGTACTTC
D gene: TRBD1; clone size: .; J gene: TRBJ2-7; V gene: TRBV4-1; CDR3 protein: CASSQRQGSYEQYF; CDR3 DNA: TGCGCCAGCAGCCAGAGACAGGGCTCCTACGAGCAGTACTTC
D gene: TRBD2; clone size: .; J gene: TRBJ2-3; V gene: TRBV2; CDR3 protein: CASSGAGGTDTQYF; CDR3 DNA: TGTGCCAGCAGTGGGGCGGGGGGCACAGATACGCAGTATTTT
D gene: TRBD2; clone size: .; J gene: TRBJ2-7; V gene: TRBV9; CDR3 protein: CASSVGGSGYEQYF; CDR3 DNA: TGTGCCAGCAGCGTAGGCGGGAGCGGCTACGAGCAGTACTTC
D gene: .; clone size: .; J gene: TRBJ2-7; V gene: TRBV28; CDR3 protein: CASSLRGLEQYF; CDR3 DNA: TGTGCCAGCAGTTTAAGGGGCCTCGAGCAGTACTTC
D gene: .; clone size: .; J gene: TRBJ1-5; V gene: TRBV5-8; CDR3 protein: CASSPGISNQPQHF; CDR3 DNA: TGTGCCAGCAGCCCAGGGATTAGCAATCAGCCCCAGCATTTT
D gene: .; clone size: .; J gene: TRBJ2-1; V gene: TRBV29-1; CDR3 protein: CSVGPGIQFF; CDR3 DNA: TGCAGCGTTGGGCCGGGGATACAGTTCTTC
D gene: .; clone size: .; J gene: TRBJ2-2; V gene: TRBV5-4; CDR3 protein: CASSLSLEVTGELFF; CDR3 DNA: TGTGCCAGCAGCTTGTCGCTGGAGGTCACCGGGGAGCTGTTTTTT
D gene: TRBD2; clone size: .; J gene: TRBJ2-1; V gene: TRBV5-1; CDR3 protein: CASAPGRESYNEQFF; CDR3 DNA: TGCGCCAGCGCCCCAGGGCGGGAGTCCTACAATGAGCAGTTCTTC
D gene: TRBD1; clone size: .; J gene: TRBJ1-2; V gene: TRBV28; CDR3 protein: CASSPGTGGNLGGYTF; CDR3 DNA: TGTGCCAGCAGTCCCGGGACAGGGGGCAATTTGGGTGGCTACACCTTC
D gene: .; clone size: .; J gene: TRBJ2-3; V gene: TRBV14; CDR3 protein: CASNSARDTIDTQYF; CDR3 DNA: TGTGCCAGCAACTCTGCCCGGGACACCATAGATACGCAGTATTTT
D gene: TRBD2; clone size: .; J gene: TRBJ2-7; V gene: TRBV30; CDR3 protein: CAWRGAGDSEQYF; CDR3 DNA: TGTGCCTGGAGAGGAGCGGGAGACAGCGAGCAGTACTTC
D gene: .; clone size: .; J gene: TRBJ1-1; V gene: TRBV27; CDR3 protein: CASSLKQMNTEAFF; CDR3 DNA: TGTGCCAGCAGTTTAAAACAGATGAACACTGAAGCTTTCTTT
D gene: TRBD1; clone size: .; J gene: TRBJ2-1; V gene: TRBV6-1; CDR3 protein: CASSPGDRPEQFF; CDR3 DNA: TGTGCCAGCAGTCCCGGGGACAGACCTGAGCAGTTCTTC
D gene: TRBD2; clone size: .; J gene: TRBJ2-1; V gene: TRBV4-1; CDR3 protein: CASSQVTSGSNEQFF; CDR3 DNA: TGCGCCAGCAGCCAGGTAACTAGCGGGAGTAATGAGCAGTTCTTC
D gene: TRBD1; clone size: .; J gene: TRBJ2-7; V gene: TRBV13; CDR3 protein: CASSLAGQATYEQYF; CDR3 DNA: TGTGCCAGCAGCTTAGCGGGACAGGCGACCTACGAGCAGTACTTC
D gene: TRBD1; clone size: .; J gene: TRBJ1-1; V gene: TRBV28; CDR3 protein: CASSFPWTGNTEAFF; CDR3 DNA: TGTGCCAGCAGTTTTCCTTGGACAGGGAACACTGAAGCTTTCTTT